The 7 T cell receptor beta chains given below trace back to one sample, sequenced in a study of blood T cell repertoires in COVID-19. The data were produced by immunoSEQ multiplex PCR, yet TCRdb's version contains in-frame clones alone and is incomplete. This table holds 250,000 or so clones, roughly 83% found once. Sample: peripheral blood. Source of these receptors: an older man with acute or convalescent COVID-19.

The V gene is TRBV5-6, the J gene TRBJ1-2, with a tentative D call TRBD1 (5 bases). CDR1 and CDR2 from the germline V gene are SGHDT and YYEEEE. V gave up 4 bases and J gave up 4 bases, with 14 bases separating them. The CDR3 runs to 14 residues. CDR3 nucleotide sequence: TGTGCCAGCAGCGCGGGGACGGTCCTCTATGGCTACACCTTC. Protein sequence: CASSAGTVLYGYTF.

This clone has just one count. The chain employs TRBV3-1 (or the pseudogene TRBV3-2) and TRBJ1-1; possible D gene TRBD1, 5 bases. This CDR3 region has 15 residues. V lost 1 base and J 4 bases, leaving 13 bases between the germline ends. Per the germline V gene, CDR1 is LGHDT and CDR2 is YNNKEL (reference sequence). The CDR3 spells CASSQAQVHGTEAFF. The CDR3 DNA follows: TGTGCCAGCAGCCAAGCACAGGTTCACGGCACTGAAGCTTTCTTT.

The chain links TRBV11-3 to TRBJ2-1, with D possibly being TRBD1 (6 bases). Trimming shortened V by 3 bases and J by 3 bases, and 9 bases separated the two germline ends. The CDR3 is made up of 14 amino acids. Germline values: CDR1 SGHNT, CDR2 YENEEA. The CDR3 spells CASSFRTDYNEQFF. The CDR3 DNA reads as TGTGCCAGCAGCTTTCGGACAGACTACAATGAGCAGTTCTTC.

The CDR3 bases are TGTGCCAGCAGTCGACAGACAGGCTACCCCTACGAGCAGTACTTC. Translated, it gives CASSRQTGYPYEQYF. The V call is TRBV28, the J call TRBJ2-7; D is possibly TRBD1 (6 bases). CDR3 length: 15 amino acids. The germline V and J ends were trimmed by 5 bases and 2 bases, with 16 bases remaining between them. In germline, CDR1 is MDHEN, CDR2 SYDVKM.

This chain uses TRBV19 with TRBJ1-1; TRBD1 matches at 7 bases. V trimming: 8 bases; J trimming: 11 bases; junction bases outside the gene matches: 8. Per the germline V gene, CDR1 is LNHDA and CDR2 is SQIVND (reference sequence). The CDR3 covers 11 residues. The DNA for the CDR3 is TGTGCCAGTGGACAGGTCTTAGGGGCTTTCTTT. This gives the protein CASGQVLGAFF.

The V and J genes are TRBV3-1 (or the pseudogene TRBV3-2) and TRBJ2-5; D is possibly TRBD2 (5 bases). CDR1 is LGHDT and CDR2 is YNNKEL in the germline V gene (reference sequence). Trimming cost V 1 base and J 4 bases, with 16 bases left between them. This CDR3 region has 16 residues. The CDR3 DNA is TGTGCCAGCAGCCAAGTTAGGATCCGGGCGGGAGAGACCCAGTACTTC. This gives the protein CASSQVRIRAGETQYF.

The J gene is TRBJ1-5, the V gene TRBV24-1, with D perhaps TRBD1 (5 bases). The V end lost 4 bases, the J end lost 7 bases, and 10 bases lay between the germline ends. This CDR3 spans 13 amino acids. Germline V gene lookup returns CDR1 KGHDR and CDR2 SFDVKD. The CDR3 sequence: CATSEQDEQPQHF. The CDR3 region has the DNA TGTGCCACCAGTGAACAGGACGAACAGCCCCAGCATTTT.